The 2 T cell receptor beta chains below were found in one sample sequenced in a study of T cell changes during pregnancy in multiple sclerosis. Profiled with immunoSEQ multiplex PCR; TCRdb holds only in-frame clones, not every one. The sample lists about 71,000 clones; 90% to 95% were seen once. The sequencing here drew on peripheral blood, taken in the third trimester of pregnancy. These TCRs come from a female donor with multiple sclerosis, enrolled in a pregnancy study.

This clone has only one observation. The rearrangement uses TRBV7-2 and TRBJ2-7, with 9 bases that match TRBD2. Germline V gene lookup returns CDR1 SGHTA and CDR2 FQGNSA. This CDR3 spans 16 amino acids. V lost 1 base, J lost 4 bases, and 8 bases stayed unmatched. CDR3 coding DNA: TGTGCCAGCAGCTTAGGAGCGGGAGGTAGGGTTTACGAGCAGTACTTC. Encoded protein: CASSLGAGGRVYEQYF.

The chain links TRBV5-6 to TRBJ1-1; 7 positions match TRBD1. Germline loops: CDR1 SGHDT, CDR2 YYEEEE. This CDR3 has 14 amino acids. Losses at the gene ends were 4 bases for V and 3 bases for J; bases not matched to a gene: 6. In DNA form, the CDR3 reads TGTGCCAGCAGCCCCGACAGGGCGGACACTGAAGCTTTCTTT. This codes for CASSPDRADTEAFF.